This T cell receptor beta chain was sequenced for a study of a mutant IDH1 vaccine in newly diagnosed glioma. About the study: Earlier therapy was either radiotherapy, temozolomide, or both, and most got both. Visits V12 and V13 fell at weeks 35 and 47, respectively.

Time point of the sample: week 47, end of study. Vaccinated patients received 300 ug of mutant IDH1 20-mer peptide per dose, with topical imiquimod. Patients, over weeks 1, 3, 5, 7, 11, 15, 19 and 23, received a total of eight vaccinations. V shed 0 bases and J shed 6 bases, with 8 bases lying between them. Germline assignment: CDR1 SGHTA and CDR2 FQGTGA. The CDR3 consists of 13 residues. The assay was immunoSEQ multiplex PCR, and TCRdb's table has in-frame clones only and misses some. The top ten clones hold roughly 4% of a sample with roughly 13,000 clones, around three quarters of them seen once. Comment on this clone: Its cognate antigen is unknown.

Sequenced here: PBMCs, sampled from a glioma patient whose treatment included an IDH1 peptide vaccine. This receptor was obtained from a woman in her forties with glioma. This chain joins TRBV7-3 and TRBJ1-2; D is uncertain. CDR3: CASSLTFSDGYTF. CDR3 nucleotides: TGTGCCAGCAGCTTAACGTTTTCAGATGGCTACACCTTC.